This entry describes one T cell receptor (beta chain). Its antigen is undetermined. Construction of the TCRbeta library involved unique molecular identifiers. Each CDR3 protein is one row after TCRdb ran MiXCR on the PCR reads. Here the sample spans approximately 170,000 distinct CDR3 sequences, approximately 10% being singletons. Trimming stripped 5 bases from V and 7 bases from J, with 11 bases between. The germline V gene has CDR1 PRHDT and CDR2 FYEKMQ (reference sequence). The CDR3 consists of 12 residues. These data originate in a study of T-cell reconstitution after alpha-beta-depleted transplantation in children. Whole-study results and caveats: Elevated TCRbeta diversity at day 60 was traced, in some patients, to surviving recipient T cells and thymic progenitors. Newly produced T cells mostly accounted for T-cell counts and diversity one year post-transplant. Roughly two months post-transplant, alpha-beta T cells reportedly originated from several hundred graft clones that had expanded.

This receptor was identified in a boy aged 2-9 years with acute myeloid leukemia, due to receive a stem cell transplant. The rearrangement uses TRBV13 and TRBJ1-2; maybe TRBD1 (6 bases). Material: PBMCs, obtained before TCRalphabeta/CD19-depleted stem cell transplant. CDR3 sequence: CASSGGAGGYTF. The CDR3 nucleotides are TGTGCCAGCAGCGGGGGCGCGGGTGGCTACACCTTC.